The 18 T cell receptor beta chains below were found in one sample sequenced in a study of control samples from healthy donors and cancer patients. Sequenced by immunoSEQ multiplex PCR; TCRdb stores in-frame clones only, minus some. The sample includes roughly 120,000 clones, about 95% of them seen just once. The sample taken for sequencing was blood. The receptors originated from a man aged 25 to 40 in good health.

The rearrangement links TRBV6-2 or TRBV6-3 to TRBJ2-2; TRBD1 matches 10 bases. The CDR3 has 15 amino acids. Germline V gives CDR1 MNHEY, CDR2 SVGEGT. Trimming cost V 4 bases and J 6 bases; bases outside gene matches: 5. The CDR3 DNA reads as TGTGCCAGCAGTTCTGGGACAGGGGTGGCCGGGGAGCTGTTTTTT. Protein: CASSSGTGVAGELFF.

V is TRBV19 and J is TRBJ2-1; D is possibly TRBD1 (5 bases). With 1 base removed from V and 1 base from J, the gap between germline ends came to 17 bases. The CDR3 is 18 amino acids. Per germline, CDR1 LNHDA and CDR2 SQIVND (reference sequence). For the CDR3, the DNA is TGTGCCAGTAGTATAGTCCTCCCTCGGACAAGATCCTACAATGAGCAGTTCTTC. Its translation is CASSIVLPRTRSYNEQFF.

V gene TRBV7-6 combines with J gene TRBJ2-2, with TRBD2 matching 8 bases. V trimming: 5 bases; J trimming: 6 bases; junction bases outside the gene matches: 14. From germline, CDR1 is SGHVS and CDR2 FNYEAQ. The CDR3 runs 17 residues. CDR3 amino acids: CASSPLRGGVMAGELFF. DNA for the CDR3: TGTGCCAGCAGCCCGCTCCGGGGGGGCGTGATGGCCGGGGAGCTGTTTTTT.

The chain employs TRBV4-3 and TRBJ1-6; TRBD1 matches 9 bases. This CDR3 contains 17 residues. Trimming took 4 bases from V and 0 from J; bases not matched to a gene: 4. Germline assignment: CDR1 LGHNA and CDR2 YSLEER. The CDR3 here is CASSRGTGSSYNSPLHF. The DNA of the CDR3 is TGCGCCAGCAGCCGCGGGACAGGGAGCTCCTATAATTCACCCCTCCACTTT.

This rearrangement joins TRBV30 to TRBJ2-7; no clear D gene. Looked up from germline, CDR1 is GTSNPN and CDR2 is SVGIG (reference sequence). V gave up 2 bases and J gave up 6 bases, with 8 bases separating them. The CDR3 sequence is 11 residues long. CDR3 coding DNA: TGTGCCTGGAGTATGGGTCCCGAGCAGTACTTC. It codes for CAWSMGPEQYF.

The chain recombines TRBV11-3 with TRBJ2-1; 7 nucleotides agree with TRBD1. V shed 8 bases and J 4 bases; nucleotides not matched to a gene: 8. Germline V gene data show CDR1 as SGHNT and CDR2 as YENEEA. The length of the CDR3 is 14 residues. Written as DNA, the CDR3 is TGTGCCAGCCTTCGACAGGGACAGTACAATGAGCAGTTCTTC. Translating gives CASLRQGQYNEQFF.

The chain's CDR3 is CASSLGTVLPGELFF. The CDR3 DNA is TGTGCCAGCAGCCTAGGGACAGTTCTTCCCGGGGAGCTGTTTTTT. The rearrangement links TRBV5-8 to TRBJ2-2, with 7 bases that match TRBD1. V lost 4 bases to trimming and J lost 6 bases; unmatched junction nucleotides: 9. There are 15 residues in the CDR3. Germline V gene sequence: CDR1 SGHTS, CDR2 YDEGEE.

Regarding this clone: A read error may produce the germline difference seen at one junction end. The chain recombines TRBV24-1 with TRBJ1-5; TRBD1 agrees at 10 bases. Germline CDR1 is KGHDR and CDR2 is SFDVKD. The CDR3 covers 15 residues. The CDR3: CAASSGQGVDQPQHF. CDR3 in DNA: TGTGCCGCCAGTTCCGGACAGGGGGTAGATCAGCCCCAGCATTTT.

The chain carries TRBV6-2 or TRBV6-3 and TRBJ1-2; D not resolved. This CDR3 spans 13 amino acids. Germline CDR1 reads MNHEY; CDR2 reads SVGEGT. Trimming stripped 4 bases from V and 0 bases from J, with 6 bases between. CDR3 nucleotides: TGTGCCAGCAGTTGGGCGTCTAACTATGGCTACACCTTC. Protein product: CASSWASNYGYTF.

The chain joins TRBV12-3 or TRBV12-4 to TRBJ1-4; perhaps TRBD1 as D (6 bases). V was shortened by 5 bases and J by 8 bases, with 12 bases between the two germline ends. The CDR3 spans 13 residues. The CDR3 coding sequence is TGTGCCAGCAGTCCCCGACAGGCCGAAAAACTGTTTTTT. This encodes CASSPRQAEKLFF.

This chain uses TRBV9 with TRBJ2-3, with 12 positions matching TRBD2. CDR1 and CDR2 from the germline V gene are SGDLS and YYNGEE. Unmatched junction bases numbered 16, after V lost 4 bases and J lost 7 bases. The CDR3 is made up of 18 amino acids. This chain's CDR3 is CASSFTALAGGISYTQYF. DNA of the CDR3: TGTGCCAGCAGCTTCACGGCGCTAGCGGGGGGGATATCGTATACGCAGTATTTT.

V usage is TRBV19 and J usage is TRBJ2-3; tentatively, D is TRBD1 (5 bases). Per germline, CDR1 LNHDA and CDR2 SQIVND (reference sequence). V lost 5 bases and J 3 bases, leaving 15 bases between the germline ends. This CDR3 is 15 amino acids long. The CDR3 DNA reads TGTGCCAGTAGTGCATACAGGTCAGCGACAGATACGCAGTATTTT. It is translated as CASSAYRSATDTQYF.

The rearrangement links TRBV6-6 to TRBJ2-3; D is ambiguous. Between the trimmed V and J ends, which lost 6 bases and 0 bases, there was a span of 10 bases. From germline, CDR1 is MNHNY and CDR2 SVGAGI (reference sequence). The CDR3 is 14 amino acids. The CDR3 is CASSWVASTDTQYF. The CDR3 DNA follows: TGTGCCAGCAGCTGGGTGGCTAGCACAGATACGCAGTATTTT.

The chain uses TRBV5-8 and TRBJ1-2; no clear D gene. The germline V and J ends were trimmed by 0 bases and 8 bases, with 11 bases remaining between them. Germline CDR1 is SGHTS and CDR2 is YDEGEE. The CDR3 sequence is 13 residues long. CDR3 coding DNA: TGTGCCAGCAGCTTGGGTACGGCCCTCGGCTACACCTTC. It encodes CASSLGTALGYTF.

For the CDR3, the DNA is TGTGCCAGCAGCCGAGGATCCTATAATTCACCCCTCCACTTT. Protein product: CASSRGSYNSPLHF. The rearrangement joins TRBV2 to TRBJ1-6; D is unclear. The CDR3 runs 14 residues. Germline CDR1 reads SNHLY; CDR2 reads FYNNEI. The V end lost 6 bases, the J end lost 1 base, and 7 bases lay between the germline ends.

The chain uses TRBV28 and TRBJ2-7; 7 bases are a match to TRBD1. The CDR3 is 13 residues long. The germline CDR1 and CDR2 sequences are MDHEN and SYDVKM. Trimming removed 5 bases from V and 2 bases from J; junction bases left unmatched: 3. The CDR3 is CASSPGQPYEQYF. DNA for the CDR3: TGTGCCAGCAGTCCGGGACAGCCCTACGAGCAGTACTTC.

This clone showed up just a few times. The chain uses TRBV5-4 and TRBJ2-3, with D perhaps TRBD2 (5 bases). CDR1 is SGHNT and CDR2 is YYREEE in the germline V gene (reference sequence). The CDR3 has 15 residues. The germline V and J ends were trimmed by 7 bases and 4 bases, with 19 bases remaining between them. The CDR3 DNA follows: TGTGCCAGCTCCCTGGGGAGCTCCCTCGCAGATACGCAGTATTTT. The encoded protein is CASSLGSSLADTQYF.

The V and J genes are TRBV28 and TRBJ2-1; TRBD2 is a possible D gene (6 bases). Trimming took off 3 bases at V and 3 bases at J, with 27 bases between the two ends. Germline assignment: CDR1 MDHEN and CDR2 SYDVKM. This CDR3 is 20 amino acids long. The CDR3 loop is CASSFASPNPGGAHYNEQFF. The CDR3 DNA reads as TGTGCCAGCAGTTTTGCAAGTCCGAACCCTGGCGGGGCGCACTACAATGAGCAGTTCTTC.